This T cell receptor (beta chain) was recorded in a study of monozygotic twins with inflammatory bowel disease. Overall study findings and caveats: IBD patients carried less diverse TCRbeta repertoires (inverse Simpson) than healthy co-twins. A single strong IBD-associated signal or clonotype was not supported by the findings.

Reprocessing the 5' RACE reads, TCRdb reports a single entry for every CDR3 protein and omits DNA. This table lists more than 100,000 distinct CDR3 sequences. CDR1 is MDHEN, CDR2 SYDVKM, per germline. This CDR3 comprises 14 residues. Of note for this clonotype: Its target is not known.

Each donor had roughly 2.7 ml of blood drawn. Material for sequencing was blood. The chain links TRBV28 to TRBJ2-5; TCRdb proposes TRBD2, but this gene call is untestable without DNA. The sequence was collected from a human donor with ulcerative colitis or Crohn's disease, or a healthy co-twin of an affected twin (not recorded which). CDR3 protein: CAGAYGGREETQYF.